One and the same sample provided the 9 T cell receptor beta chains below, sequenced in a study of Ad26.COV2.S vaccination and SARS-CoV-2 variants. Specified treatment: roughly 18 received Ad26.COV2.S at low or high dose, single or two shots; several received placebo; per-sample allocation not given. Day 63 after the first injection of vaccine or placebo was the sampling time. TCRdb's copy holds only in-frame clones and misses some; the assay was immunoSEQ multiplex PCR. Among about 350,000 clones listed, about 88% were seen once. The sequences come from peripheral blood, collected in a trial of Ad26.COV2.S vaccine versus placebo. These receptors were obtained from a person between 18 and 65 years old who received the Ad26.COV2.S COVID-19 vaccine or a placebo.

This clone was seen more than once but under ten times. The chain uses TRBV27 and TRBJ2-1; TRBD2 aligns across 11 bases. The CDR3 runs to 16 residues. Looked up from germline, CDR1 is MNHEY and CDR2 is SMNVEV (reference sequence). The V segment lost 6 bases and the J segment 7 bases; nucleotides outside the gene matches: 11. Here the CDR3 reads CASSHQTSGSTNEQFF. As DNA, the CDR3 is TGTGCCAGCAGCCACCAAACTAGCGGGAGCACGAATGAGCAGTTCTTC.

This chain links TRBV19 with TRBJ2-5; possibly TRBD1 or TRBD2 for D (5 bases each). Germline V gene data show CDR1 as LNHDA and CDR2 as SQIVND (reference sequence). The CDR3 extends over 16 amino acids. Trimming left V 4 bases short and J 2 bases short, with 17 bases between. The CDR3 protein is CASSTPGRNYQETQYF. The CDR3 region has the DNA TGTGCCAGTAGTACGCCGGGACGAAATTATCAAGAGACCCAGTACTTC.

In DNA form, the CDR3 reads TGTGCCAGCTCATCCCTAGGACTAGCGGGAGATGGGCTCGAGCAGTACTTC. Translation: CASSSLGLAGDGLEQYF. V and J are TRBV18 and TRBJ2-7; 13 bases match TRBD2. J gave up 6 bases and V 5 bases, and 13 bases lay outside the gene matches. From germline, CDR1 is KGHSH and CDR2 LQKENI. The CDR3 is 17 amino acids.

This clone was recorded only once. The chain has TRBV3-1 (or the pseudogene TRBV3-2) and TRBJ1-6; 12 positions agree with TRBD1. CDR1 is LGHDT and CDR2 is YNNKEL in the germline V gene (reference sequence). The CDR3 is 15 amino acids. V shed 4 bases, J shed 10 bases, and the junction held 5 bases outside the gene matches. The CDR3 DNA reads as TGTGCCAGCAGCCGCCTGGGACAGGGGGCCTCACCCCTCCACTTT. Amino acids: CASSRLGQGASPLHF.

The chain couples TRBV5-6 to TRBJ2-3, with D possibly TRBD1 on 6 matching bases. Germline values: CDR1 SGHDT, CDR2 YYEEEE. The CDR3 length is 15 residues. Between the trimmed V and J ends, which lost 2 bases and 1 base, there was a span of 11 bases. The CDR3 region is CASSFEQGGTDTQYF. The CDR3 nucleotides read TGTGCCAGCAGCTTTGAACAGGGAGGCACAGATACGCAGTATTTT.

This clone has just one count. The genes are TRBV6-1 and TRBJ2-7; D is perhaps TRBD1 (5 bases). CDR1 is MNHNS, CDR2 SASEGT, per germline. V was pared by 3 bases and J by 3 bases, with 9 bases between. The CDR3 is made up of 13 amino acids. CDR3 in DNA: TGTGCCAGCAGTGACGACAGAAGCTACGAGCAGTACTTC. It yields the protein CASSDDRSYEQYF.

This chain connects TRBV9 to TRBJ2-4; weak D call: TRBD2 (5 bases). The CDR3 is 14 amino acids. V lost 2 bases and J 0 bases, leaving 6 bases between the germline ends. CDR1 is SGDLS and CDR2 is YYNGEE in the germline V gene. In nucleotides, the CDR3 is TGTGCCAGCAGCGTTGCGGGAGCCAAAAACATTCAGTACTTC. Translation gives CASSVAGAKNIQYF.

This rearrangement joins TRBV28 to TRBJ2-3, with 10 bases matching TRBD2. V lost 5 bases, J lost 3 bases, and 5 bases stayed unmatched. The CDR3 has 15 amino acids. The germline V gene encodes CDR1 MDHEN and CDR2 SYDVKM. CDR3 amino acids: CASSPGLAETDTQYF. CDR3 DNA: TGTGCCAGCAGTCCAGGACTAGCGGAGACAGATACGCAGTATTTT.

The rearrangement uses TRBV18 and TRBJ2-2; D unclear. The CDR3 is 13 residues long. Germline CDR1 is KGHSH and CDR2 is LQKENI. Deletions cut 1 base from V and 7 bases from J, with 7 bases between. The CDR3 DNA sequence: TGTGCCAGCTCACCACAGGTGGACGGGGAGCTGTTTTTT. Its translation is CASSPQVDGELFF.